This is a list of T cell receptor beta chains from one sample in a study of monozygotic twins with inflammatory bowel disease. TCRdb reworked the 5' RACE reads into one entry per CDR3 protein, no DNA. The record lists fewer than 400,000 distinct CDR3 sequences, of which the ten most abundant hold over 5.5%. Sequencing used blood. These receptors were taken from a human donor with ulcerative colitis or Crohn's disease, or a healthy co-twin of an affected twin (not recorded which). Each CDR3 is given with its conserved first and last residue.

TRBJ2-5 TRBV28 CASSLAIRGSWETQYF
TRBJ1-5 TRBV29-1 CSVEIGSNQPQHF
TRBJ2-7 TRBV28 CASSLQGARGEQYF
TRBJ1-1 TRBV5-8 CASSSWTGDTEAFF
TRBJ1-2 TRBV30 CAWSGDVLYGYTF
TRBJ2-2 TRBV18 CASSPIAGELFF
TRBJ2-2 TRBV30 CAWKGVRSNTGELFF
TRBJ2-3 TRBV15 CATSIDWHTQYF
TRBJ2-3 TRBV7-2 CASSSPRGASGDTQYF
TRBJ2-5 TRBV6-4 CASIGGSAPQETQYF
TRBJ2-3 TRBV5-4 CASSLALLASTDTQYF
TRBJ1-1 TRBV6-2/TRBV6-3 CASTSGRGFEAFF
TRBJ2-4 TRBV7-2 CASSLSGTGAVKNIQYF
TRBJ2-3 TRBV12-3/TRBV12-4 CASSEPGQSTDTQYF
TRBJ2-1 TRBV15 CATSRDRWGRRVEQFF
TRBJ2-7 TRBV30 CAWRSPLNEQYF
TRBJ1-5 TRBV5-1 CASSLGSSGNQPQHF
TRBJ2-1 TRBV12-3/TRBV12-4 CASSLWHEQFF
TRBJ2-1 TRBV29-1 CSVAGMTGLLDEQFF
TRBJ2-1 TRBV7-8 CASTQGGFYSYNEQFF
TRBJ1-1 TRBV30 CAWTGATEAFF
TRBJ2-7 TRBV19 CASSKAGSYEQYF
TRBJ1-5 TRBV18 CASSPASGPQHF
TRBJ2-1 TRBV9 CASSVRTGIPDNEQFF
TRBJ2-3 TRBV7-2 CASSSTFADTQYF
TRBJ2-3 TRBV6-2/TRBV6-3 CASSYRVDTDTQYF
TRBJ2-7 TRBV24-1 CATSDRGQGPTYEQYF
TRBJ2-5 TRBV28 CASSYGTIFGTQYF
TRBJ2-2 TRBV5-6 CASSPERGILIPGELFF
TRBJ2-7 TRBV6-5 CASSNRGSGAHYEQYF
TRBJ2-7 TRBV7-9 CASSLDAAAGLYF
TRBJ1-2 TRBV7-6 CAVGQTSYGYTF
TRBJ2-5 TRBV12-3/TRBV12-4 CASSFLTGGETQYF
TRBJ1-2 TRBV18 CASSPPVGQAYGYTF
TRBJ2-7 TRBV4-2 CASSQTQDPREQYF
TRBJ2-7 TRBV27 CASSTKPGLLYF
TRBJ2-7 TRBV25-1 CASSDPSGTGYEQYF
TRBJ2-7 TRBV18 CASSPVKGSEQYF
TRBJ2-7 TRBV10-3 CAISPSAESSYEQYF
TRBJ1-2 TRBV9 CASSSGQIPNYGYTF
TRBJ1-1 TRBV7-9 CASSLWDRRYTEAFF
TRBJ2-5 TRBV5-5 CASSLEQGRETQYF
TRBJ2-3 TRBV11-2 CASSFLWRGIPAGTDTQYF
TRBJ2-7 TRBV28 CASSLRDNFYEQYF
TRBJ1-6 TRBV5-1 CASSLSGTGDSPLHF
TRBJ2-1 TRBV4-1 CASSHLDRGIGEQFF
TRBJ2-2 TRBV7-3 CASSLRPLVRLQKGGELFF
TRBJ2-2 TRBV5-1 CASSSLPDTGELFF
TRBJ2-3 TRBV7-3 CASSSGLQRGDTQYF
TRBJ1-1 TRBV5-4 CASSQDWGVTEAFF
TRBJ2-3 TRBV29-1 CSVEPGGTDTQYF
TRBJ1-5 TRBV20-1 CSARAKGQPQHF